This T cell receptor beta chain stems from a study of cytomegalovirus exposure and HLA in healthy donors. In the PCR, 60 Vbeta and 13 Jbeta primers were used. Repertoires were generated with immunoSEQ multiplex PCR, while TCRdb's copy carries only in-frame clones and drops some. The data show 270,000 or so clones, about nine tenths seen once. The CDR3 covers 12 residues. V dropped 4 bases and J dropped 9 bases, with 10 bases sitting between them. Germline CDR1 and CDR2: SGHDN and FVKESK. Study-wide results and limits: Reportedly, a later analysis found an Asian-associated ancestry cluster had fewer N-insertions than the approximately 670-donor mean. It was likely that a cluster of highly shared sequence variants was a sequencing artifact. TRBV6-2, TRBV6-3 and some other V segments were excluded as indistinguishable. Associated with cytomegalovirus, according to the listing, were around 170 TCR beta chains.

Note on this clone: Its antigen is unidentified.

The gene calls are TRBV14 and TRBJ1-5; unclear D gene. The receptor's source is a girl between 2 and 10 years old in good health and CMV-seronegative. The source material was PBMCs. This CDR3 reads CASSPSEWPQHF. The CDR3 nucleotides are TGTGCCAGCAGCCCCAGCGAGTGGCCCCAGCATTTT.